This passage covers 9 T cell receptor beta chains from one sample sequenced in a study of T cell repertoires in cytomegalovirus infection. MiXCR was run by TCRdb on the reads, yielding one entry per CDR3 protein. The sample holds a few hundred thousand distinct CDR3 sequences, just under 40% seen once. Their specific antigens are unknown. The sequencing used cultured PBMCs, collected from culture after CMV antigen stimulation. These receptors originate from a human donor in good health (CMV status not recorded). Some clones in this sample may be carry-over from other donors' samples.

This clonotype was observed a few times. The chain carries TRBV7-2 and TRBJ1-2, with 7 nucleotides matching TRBD1. Trimming took 0 bases from V and 7 from J; bases not matched to a gene: 5. This CDR3 has 14 amino acids. Looked up from germline, CDR1 is SGHTA and CDR2 is FQGNSA. The CDR3 nucleotides read TGTGCCAGCAGCTTAGCGCTTACAGGGGCTGGCTACACCTTC. This encodes CASSLALTGAGYTF.

This chain uses TRBV12-3 or TRBV12-4 with TRBJ2-7, with D unresolved. Trimming removed 8 bases at V and 4 bases at J, with 9 bases between. The CDR3 extends over 11 amino acids. In nucleotides, the CDR3 is TGTGCCAGCCGTGACGTATACGAGCAGTACTTC. It encodes CASRDVYEQYF.

This CDR3 is CAIGAGDGGEQYF. The CDR3 DNA is TGTGCCATCGGGGCCGGGGACGGGGGCGAGCAGTACTTC. This chain uses TRBV10-3 with TRBJ2-7, with D possibly being TRBD2 (6 bases). CDR1 and CDR2 from the germline V gene are ENHRY and SYGVKD. Trimming removed 8 bases from V and 6 bases from J, with 17 bases in between. The CDR3 runs 13 residues.

This chain links TRBV2 with TRBJ2-3; TRBD2 aligns across 9 bases. The CDR3 is 19 residues long. The germline CDR1 and CDR2 sequences are SNHLY and FYNNEI. With V trimmed by 1 base and J by 2 bases, 13 bases remained unmatched. The CDR3 reads CASSEEYWLAGTHTDTQYF. CDR3 DNA sequence: TGTGCCAGCAGTGAAGAGTATTGGCTAGCGGGGACCCACACAGATACGCAGTATTTT.

The chain recombines TRBV6-6 with TRBJ2-5; D is unclear. The germline CDR1 and CDR2 sequences are MNHNY and SVGAGI (reference sequence). V lost 8 bases and J 4 bases, leaving 11 bases between the germline ends. The CDR3 is 12 residues long. This chain's CDR3 is CASGLRRETQYF. The CDR3 coding sequence is TGTGCCAGCGGCCTACGCCGAGAGACCCAGTACTTC.

This clonotype occurred a few times. The V call is TRBV12-3 or TRBV12-4, the J call TRBJ1-6, with D tentatively TRBD1 (5 bases). There are 14 residues in the CDR3. The V gene lost 5 bases and the J gene lost 8 bases, with 13 bases spanning the gap. The CDR3 nucleotides read TGTGCCAGCAGTAACCAGGGAAGGGATTCACCCCTCCACTTT. Its protein product is CASSNQGRDSPLHF.

A single count supports this clonotype. This chain links TRBV5-1 with TRBJ2-1, with TRBD2 matching 13 bases. Per germline, CDR1 SGHRS and CDR2 YFSETQ. J lost 7 bases, V lost 2 bases, and 3 bases had no gene match. There are 15 residues in the CDR3. CDR3 sequence: CASSLGTSGINEQFF. The CDR3 DNA is TGCGCCAGCAGCTTAGGGACTAGCGGGATAAATGAGCAGTTCTTC.

V usage is TRBV6-2 or TRBV6-3 and J usage is TRBJ2-2; 10 nucleotides align to TRBD1. The CDR3 length is 17 residues. Germline CDR1 reads MNHEY; CDR2 reads SVGEGT. Trimming took 3 bases from V and 4 from J; bases not matched to a gene: 8. In DNA, the CDR3 is TGTGCCAGCAGTTATCGGTGGGACAGGGGACGCACCGGGGAGCTGTTTTTT. Translation: CASSYRWDRGRTGELFF.

This clonotype was recorded a few times. The J gene is TRBJ1-1, the V gene TRBV19, with TRBD1 matching over 9 bases. With V trimmed by 6 bases and J by 1 base, 3 bases remained unmatched. The CDR3 is 14 amino acids. CDR1 LNHDA and CDR2 SQIVND come from the germline V gene (reference sequence). CDR3 residues: CASRLQGANTEAFF. The CDR3 region has the DNA TGTGCCAGTAGGCTACAGGGGGCGAACACTGAAGCTTTCTTT.